This TCR beta chain was recorded in a study of T-cell memory formation after mild COVID-19. Study background: The two donors had largely donor-specific TCR clusters. Findings of the study overall: The second-wave clones peaking on day 37 were not confirmed as SARS-CoV-2-specific. Pre-infection memory carried some responding clones, suggesting that cross-reactive memory joined. Contracting clones from day 15 to 85 showed balanced CD4/CD8; later expanders favored CD4+.

Per the germline V gene, CDR1 is SGHKS and CDR2 is YYEKEE (reference sequence). The CDR3 consists of 12 residues. A single record per CDR3 protein comes from TCRdb applying MiXCR to the 5' RACE reads. The profile shows hundreds of thousands of distinct CDR3 sequences, just under 20% of them singletons. This clonotype came up a few times. Its antigen remains unidentified. The junction differs from germline at one of its ends, possibly a read error. This rearrangement joins TRBV5-5 to TRBJ1-1, with 12 bases aligning to TRBD1. The receptor was isolated from a man aged 18-30 years who had mild COVID-19 (a few samples of this study predate the infection). Cell type and time point are not known. Source material: PBMCs or a T cell subset sorted from them (not recorded which). The CDR3 loop reads CASSKGTGGIVF. CDR3 nucleotides: TGTGCCAGCAGCAAAGGGACAGGGGGCATTGTATTT.